This TCR beta chain was documented in a study of cytomegalovirus exposure and HLA in healthy donors. The V gene's germline CDR1 is SGHNT and CDR2 YYREEE (reference sequence). V was clipped by 0 bases and J by 8 bases; unmatched bases: 19. The CDR3 is 20 amino acids. Study-level points and caveats: Earlier analysis found most TCR beta V segments productive about 90% or about 30% of the time. The listing of roughly 160 TCR beta chains classed them as cytomegalovirus-associated.

Vbeta (60) and Jbeta (13) primers were used in the PCR. The table came from immunoSEQ multiplex PCR; TCRdb's copy has only in-frame clones and leaves some out. Here the sample spans about 110,000 clones, over 55% being singletons. About this clone: What it recognizes is unknown.

The sequence was collected from a female donor in good health and CMV-seronegative. The chain recombines TRBV5-4 with TRBJ2-1; 11 nucleotides align to TRBD2. Sequencing was performed on PBMCs. The CDR3 DNA reads TGTGCCAGCAGCTTGGTGGGCCGGCTAGCGGGAGGAAATTGGTACGATGAGCAGTTCTTC. Translated, it gives CASSLVGRLAGGNWYDEQFF.